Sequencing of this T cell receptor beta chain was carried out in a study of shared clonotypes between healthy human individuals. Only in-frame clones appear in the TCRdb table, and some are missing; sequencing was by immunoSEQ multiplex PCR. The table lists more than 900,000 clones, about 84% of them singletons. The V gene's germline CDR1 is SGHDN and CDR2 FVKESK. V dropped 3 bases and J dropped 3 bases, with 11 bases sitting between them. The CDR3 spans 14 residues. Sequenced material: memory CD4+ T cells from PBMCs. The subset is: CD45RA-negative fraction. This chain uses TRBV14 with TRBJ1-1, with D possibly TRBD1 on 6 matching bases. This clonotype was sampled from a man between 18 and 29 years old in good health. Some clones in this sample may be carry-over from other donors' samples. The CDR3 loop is CASSHRDTYTEAFF. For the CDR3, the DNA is TGTGCCAGCAGCCATCGGGACACGTACACTGAAGCTTTCTTT.